This TCR beta chain was recovered during a study of post-analysis software for immune sequencing data. Study results and limitations: F-measure co-clustering was strong for batch-matched samples. Patients used a few TRBV segments, including TRBV5-6, TRBV5-1 and TRBV20-1, more often than controls.

Built from TCR beta cDNA, the libraries had unique molecular identifiers in them. TCRdb reanalysed the PCR reads using MiXCR and keeps one entry per CDR3 protein. The repertoire has almost 700,000 distinct CDR3 sequences, around 64% of them found once; the top ten carry around 11%. About this clonotype: Its antigen is unknown.

The length of the CDR3 is 17 residues. Per germline, CDR1 SEHNR and CDR2 FQNEAQ (reference sequence). Trimming pared 5 bases from V and 5 bases from J, leaving 22 bases between. The material sequenced was blood. The J gene is TRBJ2-1, the V gene TRBV7-9, with D possibly being TRBD2 (5 bases). The sequence derives from a girl aged 2-10 years with multiple sclerosis. Here the CDR3 DNA reads TGTGCCAGCAGCCTCCGACCAGCGGCCCCTCGGCACAATGAGCAGTTCTTC. Its protein is CASSLRPAAPRHNEQFF.